A single T cell receptor (beta chain) is shown here with its context. Its target antigen remains unknown. One base away there is no much larger clone; base qualities are not given. The same CDR3 can be traced to other DNA sequences in this sample. The sample is drawn from a study of cytomegalovirus exposure and HLA in healthy donors (dated by TCRdb to the late 2010s). The study in broad terms: In an earlier analysis of 450 to 750 of the donors, 250 to 350 Gb of sequence data and 90 million to 120 million unique TCR beta sequences from about 179 million T cells were reported. Donor age, sex, ethnicity and CMV serostatus were collected together with the repertoire data. The study was designed to test whether signatures of past pathogen exposure could be identified by cataloging public T cell receptors. Genome-wide SNP genotypes for about 65% of the roughly 670 donors were used in a later genetic analysis, which treated that subset as a discovery cohort. In a later analysis, previously published TCR beta repertoires from 500 to 750 donors were re-analyzed and high-resolution HLA genotyping was added so that TCR occurrence patterns could be studied. Among almost 400 genotyped donors of the cohort, an average of approximately 230,000 unique TCR beta nucleotide sequences were sequenced per donor, roughly 20% of them non-productive. The study profiled the T cell repertoires of fewer than 850 subjects by immunosequencing and related them to cytomegalovirus serostatus. In addition to the first cohort of approximately 650 subjects, a separate validation cohort of approximately 110 different subjects was used. A handful of DR-DQ haplotypes were handled as single units for association and clustering because linkage in the cohort was strong. HLA typing included class I and class II loci at four-digit resolution. Every discovery cohort repertoire had been produced on one sequencing platform. The genetic ancestry cluster associated with self-reported Caucasian donors included over 80% of the roughly 400 genotyped donors. An earlier analysis of around 580 of the donors used high-throughput TCR beta sequencing to judge whether each TCR beta V gene segment behaved as functional or pseudogenic. The number of typed donors differed by locus: about 629-630 for A, B, C, DRB1 and DQB1; roughly 510 for DQA1; some 590 for DPA1; and roughly 450 for DPB1. Around 300 gigabases of sequencing data and approximately 80 million unique TCR sequences were included in an early release covering roughly 700 HLA-typed donors. Rather than using new phenotypic data, the later analysis identified candidate immune exposures from TCR beta sequences and from how often those sequences occurred across donors. To predict cytomegalovirus infection status, the study brought together high-throughput TCR immunosequencing, statistical association of individual TCRs with disease status, and machine learning. General study outcomes and caveats: In this cohort, only TCR beta chains were sequenced, and detectable features were limited by the absence of alpha or paired-chain data. Because some donors lacked HLA typing at each locus, the association tests relied only on the typed subset. The presence/absence analyses assumed that sequencing depth was roughly uniform across donors, and that assumption may not be true. The classifier was reported to diagnose cytomegalovirus status with high specificity and sensitivity in both the original cohort and the validation cohort. Specific HLA alleles were associated with 15,000 to 20,000 TCR beta sequences at a false discovery rate of 0.05 in a later analysis. A further reported finding was that TCR beta sequences accurately predicted the HLA-A and HLA-B alleles for most subjects in the first cohort. Correlated functional status among segregating V segments might be attributable to linkage disequilibrium, but an unknown experimental factor could not be ruled out. An earlier analysis of approximately 600 of the donors showed that most TCR beta V segments appeared in productive rearrangements either about 87% or about 30% of the time, which broadly matched IMGT annotations. The earlier analysis of some 540 of the donors excluded some 15 rarely observed V segments, including chromosome 9 orphons, because counts were too low. A group of highly shared sequence variants was considered likely to be a technical artifact of the sequencing pipeline. According to a later analysis, parvovirus B19, influenza, CMV and Epstein-Barr virus appeared linked to several top co-occurrence clusters. According to a later analysis, TCR association rates differed among HLA loci, with DRB1 alleles showing the most associated TCRs and HLA-C alleles showing the fewest. According to the authors, the approach could potentially be generalized to other disease states and immunological phenotypes. In a later analysis, most CMV-associated TCR beta chains were found to appear HLA-restricted, with HLA associations seemingly driven largely by CMV exposure. Immune exposure information for the cohort was limited to CMV serostatus. While some public TCRs were present in many individuals, most TCR sequences turned up only very rarely across donors. Three of the identified cytomegalovirus-associated TCR beta chains were confirmed in vitro to be specific for cytomegalovirus antigens. When HLA alleles, especially DR and DQ, strongly co-occurred, TCR associations were difficult to assign to individual alleles. The 87-base-pair reads could not distinguish some IMGT-functional V segments, including TRBV6-2 and TRBV6-3, so those segments were excluded. A total of 164 TCR beta chains were listed by the study as associated with cytomegalovirus. Compared with the approximately 600-donor mean, donors in an Asian-associated ancestry cluster had fewer N-insertions in productive TCRs, according to a later genetic analysis. Compared with equally common non-associated chains, HLA-associated TCR beta chains in a later analysis were more clonally expanded and had lower generation probabilities. V-gene and J-gene trimming of TCR beta chains was associated with a missense DCLRE1C variant in a later genetic analysis, and the association was replicated in an independent cohort.

The cohort was made up of 666 healthy bone marrow donors. All cohort members were sampled while nominally healthy, although unrecorded immune exposures were likely present. The donor was CMV seropositive and belonged to the group of 250 to 300 seropositive cohort members. A peripheral blood sample was provided by each donor, and peripheral blood mononuclear cells were used for TCR beta sequencing. The Qiagen DNeasy Blood Extraction Kit was used to extract genomic DNA from the blood cell samples. V is shortened by 0 bases, J by 4 bases, and the region joining them spans 4 bases. The germline V gene (reference sequence) specifies DFQATT as CDR1 and SNEGSKA as CDR2. From the cysteine through the phenylalanine, the CDR3 covers 11 amino acids. Only CDR3 DNA is held: 33 bases, read in frame from base 1. Receptor libraries were prepared by the immunoSEQ multiplex PCR assay. For the multiplex PCR, a mixture combining 60 forward primers for TCR Vbeta segments and 13 reverse primers for TCR Jbeta segments was used. The CDR3 region of rearranged TCR beta genes was amplified from genomic DNA with a multiplex PCR assay. The amplified TCR beta libraries were sequenced on the Illumina HiSeq System as 87-base-pair reads. On the authors' methods: In a later analysis, some 80 million unique TCR beta chains were counted across the 690 or so repertoires, and approximately 9.9 million of these chains were shared by at least two donors. Raw reads were error-corrected and collapsed into unique sequences with a nearest-neighbor algorithm that merged closely related sequences to remove PCR and sequencing errors. Alignment of CDR3 sequences to IMGT reference sequences was used to assign V, D and J gene segments. Each retained sequence needed at least a six-nucleotide match to both a V gene segment and a J gene segment. Rearrangements were called productive when the CDR3 lacked stop codons and stayed in frame with V and J; all others were non-productive. Following IMGT convention, CDR3 was defined as the stretch from the second conserved V-encoded cysteine to the conserved J-encoded phenylalanine. Sequences without an unambiguous match to a single V gene segment were excluded from the earlier analysis of about 600 of the donors. In an earlier analysis of roughly 600 of the donors, a V segment was called functional when productive rearrangements were above 56.7%, and segregating when the standard deviation between donors exceeded 5%. A statistical classification framework was built for diagnosing cytomegalovirus status from the catalog of TCR beta chain sequences. V and J gene assignment, in a later analysis, came from comparing TCR nucleotide sequences with IMGT/GENE-DB human TR gene sequences. The TCRdist pipeline was used in a later analysis to assign CDR3 sequences and most-parsimonious VDJ recombination scenarios. In a later analysis, each TCR beta chain was defined by its CDR3 amino acid sequence together with its V-gene family, and reads lacking a unique V-gene family were excluded. As a way to deal with suspected cross-contamination and a sequencing artifact, a later analysis dropped roughly 620 nucleotide sequences that were highly shared and had low generation probability. For each public chain, a later analysis derived a clonal expansion index from normalized ranks of inferred template counts within each repertoire. In a later analysis, generation probabilities were computed using a VDJ recombination model fitted to out-of-frame rearrangements, and the results were checked against IGoR. A later analysis scored TCR-TCR, TCR-HLA and TCR-CMV co-occurrence with hypergeometric tests, applying a repertoire-size bias correction to TCR pairs. A later analysis estimated false discovery rates by permuting HLA or CMV assignments 20 times. In a later analysis, co-occurring TCRs were grouped with DBSCAN, and TCRdist sequence similarity was added when clustering was performed within HLA-allele-positive subsets. Co-occurrence clustering excluded repertoires with fewer than 30,000 or more than 120,000 public chains, plus five with anomalous nucleotide sharing. TCRdb re-hosts the immuneACCESS table, in-frame sequences only. Its copies lack some clones; in the studies checked, an unresolved V gene accounts for under half of them, and the cause for the rest is not known. Clone size and V and J calls were adopted from that table, with D and trimming inferred from the DNA. For this sample there are 120,000 or so clones; about four fifths appear just once. Together, the top ten hold about 10% of the sample.

Material for sequencing was PBMCs. The chain is made from TRBV20-1 and TRBJ2-7, with no D gene named confidently. The receptor's source is a male donor in good health and CMV-seropositive. The nucleotide sequence reads as follows: TGCAGTGCTAGAGATTTATACGAGCAGTACTTC. It specifies CSARDLYEQYF.